The T cell receptor (beta chain) described here comes from a study of identical twins. V was pared by 5 bases and J by 6 bases, with 5 bases of the junction left unmatched. Germline-derived CDR1 and CDR2 are SGHRS and YFSETQ. CDR3 length equals 13 residues. There are a few counts of this clonotype. Using its own MiXCR run on the 5' RACE reads, TCRdb lists one record per CDR3 protein. This sample has some 730,000 distinct CDR3 sequences, with 15% to 20% found just once. This sample was shared with a second study, whose subject was T cells expressing NK-cell markers.

Sequencing used PBMCs. The V and J genes are TRBV5-1 and TRBJ2-1, with TRBD1 matching 7 bases. The sequence derives from a woman under 30 in good health. The CDR3 loop is CASRADRINEQFF. The CDR3 DNA reads TGCGCCAGCAGGGCGGACAGGATCAATGAGCAGTTCTTC.